This TCR beta chain was sequenced in a study of T cells in Graves' hyperthyroidism and ophthalmopathy. Study details: Upon initial diagnosis and before any treatment, peripheral blood was collected.

The CDR3 is 14 residues long. CDR1 is MDHEN, CDR2 SYDVKM, per germline. V dropped 4 bases and J dropped 6; count of bases not matched to a gene: 5. TCR beta CDR3 sequences were amplified from RNA transcripts. With the HTBI primer set, the TCR CDR3 went through a first round of RT-PCR. MiXCR was run by TCRdb on the multiplex PCR reads, yielding one entry per CDR3 protein. Among some 600,000 distinct CDR3 sequences listed, approximately 13% were seen once. At least ten counts were recorded for this clonotype. The sample was blood. This clonotype was obtained from a woman in her thirties with Graves' hyperthyroidism that later progressed to Graves' ophthalmopathy. This sequence joins TRBV28 and TRBJ1-4; TRBD1 matches at 7 bases. The DNA for the CDR3 is TGTGCCAGCAGTTCCCTAGGACAGGATGAAAAACTGTTTTTT. Its protein is CASSSLGQDEKLFF.